The rows below give T cell receptor beta chains drawn from one sample of a study of blood T cell repertoires in COVID-19. Clones were read by immunoSEQ multiplex PCR, and TCRdb kept only the in-frame ones, dropping some. The sample yields 250,000 to 400,000 clones, about 85% seen once. Specimen: PBMCs or T cells enriched from blood (not recorded which). The source of these receptors is a woman under 40 who had been exposed to COVID-19. CDR3s include the opening cysteine and the closing phenylalanine or tryptophan. The order of the fields is CDR3 protein, CDR3 DNA, J gene, V gene, D gene, clone size. A D gene is named only where the DNA matches it firmly. Where a row states a size, it is once, few, many or the class of an expanded clone; other rows omit it.

CDR3: CASSLAREGRAFF; DNA: TGTGCCAGCAGCTTAGCGCGAGAGGGTCGAGCTTTCTTT; J: TRBJ1-1; V: TRBV7-2; D: -; size: -
CDR3: CAGTSGSNEQFF; DNA: TGTGCCGGGACTAGCGGGAGCAATGAGCAGTTCTTC; J: TRBJ2-1; V: TRBV30; D: TRBD2; size: -
CDR3: CASSRGEIEAFF; DNA: TGTGCCAGCAGCCGGGGGGAAATTGAAGCTTTCTTT; J: TRBJ1-1; V: TRBV28; D: -; size: -
CDR3: CASSSGSRVGEQFF; DNA: TGTGCCAGTTCTAGCGGGAGCAGGGTTGGTGAGCAGTTCTTC; J: TRBJ2-1; V: TRBV6-5; D: TRBD2; size: -
CDR3: CASSPRYLGAETQYF; DNA: TGTGCCAGCAGCCCCCGGTACTTAGGGGCCGAGACCCAGTACTTC; J: TRBJ2-5; V: TRBV27; D: -; size: -
CDR3: CASSSIGPGVNEQFF; DNA: TGTGCCAGCAGTTCCATAGGTCCCGGGGTGAATGAGCAGTTCTTC; J: TRBJ2-1; V: TRBV27; D: -; size: -
CDR3: CASSYSIKGGQPQHF; DNA: TGTGCCAGCAGTTACTCGATTAAAGGGGGCCAGCCCCAGCATTTT; J: TRBJ1-5; V: TRBV6-5; D: TRBD1; size: -
CDR3: CASSPAGRISYEQYF; DNA: TGTGCCAGCAGCCCCGCGGGACGGATTTCCTACGAGCAGTACTTC; J: TRBJ2-7; V: TRBV5-6; D: -; size: -
CDR3: CASSLTVMNTEAFF; DNA: TGTGCCAGCAGTTTGACAGTCATGAACACTGAAGCTTTCTTT; J: TRBJ1-1; V: TRBV28; D: -; size: -
CDR3: CASSQEPLTSANGNEQFF; DNA: TGCGCCAGCAGCCAAGAGCCCCTTACTAGCGCGAACGGGAATGAGCAGTTCTTC; J: TRBJ2-1; V: TRBV4-1; D: TRBD2; size: -
CDR3: CASTDQGTEAFF; DNA: TGTGCCAGCACAGACCAGGGGACTGAAGCTTTCTTT; J: TRBJ1-1; V: TRBV28; D: -; size: -
CDR3: CASSRERTGVGYGYTF; DNA: TGCGCCAGCAGCCGAGAAAGGACAGGGGTGGGGTATGGCTACACCTTC; J: TRBJ1-2; V: TRBV4-1; D: TRBD1; size: once
CDR3: CASSLLVQLWSNQPQHF; DNA: TGTGCCAGCAGTTTATTAGTCCAACTCTGGAGCAATCAGCCCCAGCATTTT; J: TRBJ1-5; V: TRBV28; D: -; size: -
CDR3: CASSLWTEASGRGNTGELFF; DNA: TGTGCCAGCAGCTTATGGACAGAGGCTAGCGGGAGAGGGAACACCGGGGAGCTGTTTTTT; J: TRBJ2-2; V: TRBV7-3; D: TRBD2; size: -
CDR3: CASSPTPLAHLNQPQHF; DNA: TGTGCCAGCTCACCCACACCTTTAGCCCACCTAAATCAGCCCCAGCATTTT; J: TRBJ1-5; V: TRBV18; D: -; size: once
CDR3: CASSSGQGNTEAFF; DNA: TGTGCCAGCAGTTCGGGACAGGGTAACACTGAAGCTTTCTTT; J: TRBJ1-1; V: TRBV28; D: TRBD1; size: -
CDR3: CASSARGGTEAFF; DNA: TGTGCCAGCTCAGCCAGGGGCGGCACTGAAGCTTTCTTT; J: TRBJ1-1; V: TRBV18; D: -; size: -
CDR3: CASSPRGEAGELFF; DNA: TGTGCCAGCAGCCCTCGGGGGGAGGCCGGGGAGCTGTTTTTT; J: TRBJ2-2; V: TRBV7-9; D: TRBD2; size: -
CDR3: CASSPRHLRDRGRSETQYF; DNA: TGCGCCAGCAGCCCACGTCACCTCCGGGACAGGGGGCGCTCCGAGACCCAGTACTTC; J: TRBJ2-5; V: TRBV4-1; D: TRBD1; size: -
CDR3: CASSGGGRVGGYTF; DNA: TGTGCCAGCAGCGGAGGGGGCAGGGTAGGAGGCTACACCTTC; J: TRBJ1-2; V: TRBV7-2; D: TRBD1; size: -
CDR3: CASSPERQGSYEQYF; DNA: TGTGCCAGCAGCCCCGAACGACAGGGCTCCTACGAGCAGTACTTC; J: TRBJ2-7; V: TRBV9; D: TRBD1; size: -
CDR3: CASSQGSYTNYGYTF; DNA: TGTGCCAGCAGCCAAGGCAGTTATACTAACTATGGCTACACCTTC; J: TRBJ1-2; V: TRBV3-1/TRBV3-2; D: -; size: -
CDR3: CASSQAVLPNEKLFF; DNA: TGCGCCAGCAGCCAAGCCGTACTGCCTAATGAAAAACTGTTTTTT; J: TRBJ1-4; V: TRBV4-1; D: -; size: -
CDR3: CATKGEPNEKLFF; DNA: TGTGCCACCAAGGGAGAGCCTAATGAAAAACTGTTTTTT; J: TRBJ1-4; V: TRBV10-3; D: -; size: -
CDR3: CASSLLEGGLEKLFF; DNA: TGTGCCAGCAGTTTACTGGAGGGCGGGCTTGAAAAACTGTTTTTT; J: TRBJ1-4; V: TRBV28; D: -; size: -
CDR3: CASSFQKTGTSGNPQAGSYNEQFF; DNA: TGCGCCAGCAGCTTCCAAAAGACTGGGACTAGCGGGAACCCTCAAGCGGGCTCCTACAATGAGCAGTTCTTC; J: TRBJ2-1; V: TRBV5-1; D: TRBD2; size: -
CDR3: CASAGQGRHEQYF; DNA: TGTGCCAGCGCCGGACAGGGGAGACACGAGCAGTACTTC; J: TRBJ2-7; V: TRBV19; D: TRBD1; size: -
CDR3: CASSFGRQETQYF; DNA: TGTGCCAGCAGTTTCGGGAGGCAAGAGACCCAGTACTTC; J: TRBJ2-5; V: TRBV28; D: TRBD2; size: -
CDR3: CASSPFQSGGRNTGELFF; DNA: TGTGCCAGCAGCCCCTTTCAAAGCGGGGGGCGGAACACCGGGGAGCTGTTTTTT; J: TRBJ2-2; V: TRBV7-3; D: TRBD2; size: -
CDR3: CALSNGESSYEQYF; DNA: TGTGCCCTGAGTAACGGGGAGAGCTCCTACGAGCAGTACTTC; J: TRBJ2-7; V: TRBV30; D: -; size: -
CDR3: CASSFMTGHRNQETQYF; DNA: TGTGCCAGCAGCTTCATGACTGGACACAGAAACCAAGAGACCCAGTACTTC; J: TRBJ2-5; V: TRBV7-2; D: -; size: -
CDR3: CSVYGAGIREGKLFF; DNA: TGCAGCGTTTACGGGGCCGGGATAAGGGAGGGAAAACTGTTTTTT; J: TRBJ1-4; V: TRBV29-1; D: -; size: many
CDR3: CASGRTGIGTEAFF; DNA: TGTGCCAGCGGCCGGACAGGAATCGGAACTGAAGCTTTCTTT; J: TRBJ1-1; V: TRBV27; D: TRBD1; size: -